Presented here are 14 T cell receptor beta chains from one specimen sequenced in a study of cytomegalovirus exposure and HLA in healthy donors. PCR used 60 Vbeta primers and 13 Jbeta primers. Sequencing was performed with immunoSEQ multiplex PCR; in TCRdb, only in-frame clones are kept and a portion is missing. Seen here are fewer than 200,000 clones, around 79% observed once, and the top ten hold around 4%. The sample taken for sequencing was PBMCs. These receptors came from a man in his forties or fifties in good health and CMV-seronegative.

This chain links TRBV7-3 with TRBJ2-5, with D possibly being TRBD1 (6 bases). The germline CDR1 and CDR2 sequences are SGHTA and FQGTGA. Deletions cut 5 bases from V and 5 bases from J, with 15 bases between. The CDR3 sequence is 14 residues long. The CDR3 sequence is CASSLQGGLETQYF. The CDR3 coding sequence is TGTGCCAGCAGCCTACAGGGCGGTTTGGAGACCCAGTACTTC.

J is TRBJ1-4 and V is TRBV6-4; 7 positions match TRBD1. J lost 5 bases, V lost 1 base, and 7 bases had no gene match. The CDR3 sequence is 16 residues long. In germline, CDR1 is MRHNA, CDR2 SNTAGT. The CDR3 sequence is CASSDLTRGFNEKLFF. The CDR3 DNA is TGTGCCAGCAGTGACTTGACCAGGGGGTTCAATGAAAAACTGTTTTTT.

This sequence joins TRBV11-2 and TRBJ1-6, with TRBD1 matching over 9 bases. CDR1 is SGHAT, CDR2 FQNNGV, per germline. V shed 4 bases and J 5 bases; nucleotides not matched to a gene: 6. The CDR3 has 16 amino acids. CDR3 coding DNA: TGTGCCAGCAGCTCCCAAGGACAGGGGAATAATTCACCCCTCCACTTT. Translated, it gives CASSSQGQGNNSPLHF.

The genes are TRBV9 and TRBJ2-5; the match to TRBD2 covers 8 bases. This CDR3 is 18 amino acids long. With V trimmed by 0 bases and J by 1 base, 11 bases remained unmatched. The germline gives CDR1 SGDLS, CDR2 YYNGEE. In DNA, the CDR3 is TGTGCCAGCAGCGTAGGTTCTCTAAGCGGGGGTAGCCAAGAGACCCAGTACTTC. Residues: CASSVGSLSGGSQETQYF.

V usage is TRBV7-9 and J usage is TRBJ1-5; 8 bases are a match to TRBD1. Germline trimming cut 4 bases from V and 2 bases from J; bases unmatched to any gene: 4. The CDR3 length is 15 residues. Germline V lookup: CDR1 SEHNR, CDR2 FQNEAQ (reference sequence). The CDR3 sequence is CASSSGQGGNQPQHF. DNA of the CDR3: TGTGCCAGCAGCTCAGGACAGGGAGGCAATCAGCCCCAGCATTTT.

This rearrangement joins TRBV6-8 to TRBJ1-2; 9 bases map to TRBD1. V was clipped by 9 bases and J by 8 bases; unmatched bases: 13. Germline V gives CDR1 MNHGY, CDR2 SAAAGT. The CDR3 is made up of 14 amino acids. The CDR3 bases are TGTGCCAGTCCGGGACAGGGCGAGTTGGGGGGCTACACCTTC. This sequence encodes CASPGQGELGGYTF.

This chain uses TRBV7-9 with TRBJ2-7; tentatively, D is TRBD2 (7 bases). The CDR3 loop spans 14 amino acids. Between the trimmed V and J ends, which lost 6 bases and 4 bases, there was a span of 16 bases. From germline, CDR1 is SEHNR and CDR2 FQNEAQ (reference sequence). The CDR3 DNA reads TGTGCCAGCAGGCAAGGAGGGGGGGCGTACGAGCAGTACTTC. Protein sequence: CASRQGGGAYEQYF.

This sequence joins TRBV6-7 and TRBJ1-2; D might be TRBD1 (5 bases). TRBV6-7 is known as an ORF, though its function is uncertain. CDR3 length: 15 amino acids. V was clipped by 7 bases and J by 2 bases, with 17 bases between them. CDR3 sequence (DNA): TGTGCCAGCAAGGTGGGTAGGGGCGCAAACTATGGCTACACCTTC. It translates to CASKVGRGANYGYTF.

The chain has TRBV13 and TRBJ1-3; 8 bases map to TRBD1. The CDR3 length is 15 residues. Germline V gene data show CDR1 as PRHDT and CDR2 as FYEKMQ (reference sequence). The V and J ends lost 5 bases and 2 bases, in that order; junction bases with no gene match: 5. The CDR3 region is CASSAQGAPGNTIYF. CDR3 coding DNA: TGTGCCAGCAGCGCGCAGGGGGCGCCTGGAAACACCATATATTTT.

This clone showed up just once. This chain links TRBV27 with TRBJ2-6; no reliable D call. The CDR3 runs 16 residues. V lost 8 bases to trimming and J lost 0 bases, with 14 bases between them. CDR1 and CDR2 from the germline V gene are MNHEY and SMNVEV (reference sequence). As DNA, the CDR3 is TGTGCCAGCTCCCCCTGGGCGAACTCTGGGGCCAACGTCCTGACTTTC. It codes for CASSPWANSGANVLTF.

The rearrangement links TRBV9 to TRBJ1-5, with D uncertain. The V gene's germline CDR1 is SGDLS and CDR2 YYNGEE. V gave up 7 bases and J gave up 4 bases, with 9 bases separating them. The CDR3 has 12 amino acids. CDR3: CASGRFNQPQHF. The CDR3, as DNA: TGTGCCAGCGGCAGGTTTAATCAGCCCCAGCATTTT.

This chain links TRBV7-2 with TRBJ2-7, with 14 bases fitting TRBD2. The germline CDR1 and CDR2 sequences are SGHTA and FQGNSA. V lost 5 bases, J lost 6 bases, and 9 bases stayed unmatched. The length of the CDR3 is 16 residues. In nucleotides, the CDR3 is TGTGCCAGCAGCGGAGGTGGGGGACTAGCGGGGGTCGAGCAGTACTTC. Its translation is CASSGGGGLAGVEQYF.

With respect to this clone: Other DNA variants within this sample encode the same CDR3. CDR3 amino acids: CASSLAGDYEQYF. In DNA form, the CDR3 reads TGTGCCAGCAGTTTGGCAGGGGACTACGAGCAGTACTTC. The chain couples TRBV27 to TRBJ2-7, with D possibly being TRBD1 (6 bases). CDR1 is MNHEY, CDR2 SMNVEV, per germline (reference sequence). This CDR3 contains 13 residues. Trimming pared 3 bases from V and 3 bases from J, leaving 9 bases between.

This clone was seen only a few times. The chain recombines TRBV29-1 with TRBJ2-7; the match to TRBD2 covers 7 bases. The CDR3 contains 13 residues. Trimming removed 5 bases from V and 1 base from J; junction bases left unmatched: 5. Germline V gene sequence: CDR1 SQVTM, CDR2 ANQGSEA. DNA for the CDR3: TGCAGCGTTTGCGAGCGGGGTTCCTACGAGCAGTACTTC. Translating it yields CSVCERGSYEQYF.